These 24 T cell receptor beta chains share one sample of origin, sequenced in a study of vaccination effects on CD4 cells after COVID-19. Sequencing was preceded by expansion of antigen-specific CD4+ T cells with viral peptide pools in the ViraFEST assay. Once cultured for more than nine days, the cells underwent separation to obtain CD4+ T cells. Previously uninfected by SARS-CoV-2, the vaccine recipients also showed negative nucleocapsid antibodies. This table comes from immunoSEQ multiplex PCR, and its TCRdb copy is limited to in-frame clones, with some not included. The table lists about 73,000 clones, 78% of them singletons, with about 10% in the top ten. For these TCRs, the target antigens are not known. This material consisted of CD4+ T cells from PBMCs cultured with SARS-CoV-2 spike peptides, taken before COVID-19 vaccination. The receptors here all came from a human donor who received a COVID-19 vaccine.

This clone was found once. The chain recombines TRBV7-2 with TRBJ2-3; D not resolved. Germline loops: CDR1 SGHTA, CDR2 FQGNSA. The V gene lost 1 base and the J gene lost 6 bases, with 5 bases spanning the gap. The CDR3 totals 12 residues. The CDR3 spells CASSLGRDTQYF. CDR3 nucleotides: TGTGCCAGCAGCTTAGGGCGGGATACGCAGTATTTT.

The chain is built from TRBV7-2 and TRBJ1-3, with D possibly being TRBD1 (5 bases). V was shortened by 0 bases and J by 1 base, with 7 bases between the two germline ends. CDR3 length: 15 amino acids. In germline, CDR1 is SGHTA, CDR2 FQGNSA. CDR3 coding DNA: TGTGCCAGCAGCTTAGCAAGGGGATCTGGAAACACCATATATTTT. Its translation is CASSLARGSGNTIYF.

The chain employs TRBV18 and TRBJ1-3, with D unclear. V was trimmed by 3 bases and J by 5 bases, leaving 2 bases between them. Germline CDR1 reads KGHSH; CDR2 reads LQKENI. This CDR3 contains 11 residues. CDR3 DNA: TGTGCCAGCTCACCCAGAAACACCATATATTTT. It is translated as CASSPRNTIYF.

CDR3 sequence: CASRQGAGDEQYV. The CDR3, as DNA: TGTGCCAGCAGGCAGGGGGCAGGGGACGAGCAGTACGTC. The chain combines TRBV6-6 with TRBJ2-7; TRBD1 matches 8 bases. Trimming at V came to 6 bases and at J to 5 bases, leaving 6 bases not matched to a gene. CDR1 is MNHNY, CDR2 SVGAGI, per germline (reference sequence). This CDR3 is 13 amino acids long.

This chain joins TRBV6-5 and TRBJ1-1, with D possibly being TRBD1 (5 bases). The CDR3 length is 14 residues. Germline V gives CDR1 MNHEY, CDR2 SVGAGI. V dropped 0 bases and J dropped 4 bases, with 9 bases sitting between them. CDR3 coding DNA: TGTGCCAGCAGTTACTCTCGGGGCGGCACTGAAGCTTTCTTT. This encodes CASSYSRGGTEAFF.

The chain links TRBV19 to TRBJ1-5; D gene uncertain. Trimming pared 6 bases from V and 2 bases from J, leaving 8 bases between. From germline, CDR1 is LNHDA and CDR2 SQIVND (reference sequence). This CDR3 region has 13 residues. The CDR3 loop is CASRMIGNQPQHF. CDR3 in DNA: TGTGCCAGTAGAATGATAGGCAATCAGCCCCAGCATTTT.

This sequence joins TRBV29-1 and TRBJ1-4; D is possibly TRBD1 (6 bases). Per germline, CDR1 SQVTM and CDR2 ANQGSEA. This CDR3 comprises 13 residues. Between the trimmed V and J ends, which lost 8 bases and 8 bases, there was a span of 18 bases. The CDR3 loop reads CSTGGGEGEKLFF. The CDR3 nucleotides are TGCAGCACTGGGGGCGGGGAGGGGGAAAAACTGTTTTTT.

The rearrangement links TRBV28 to TRBJ2-5, with TRBD1 identical over 7 bases. With 5 bases clipped from V and 1 base from J, the junction kept 7 bases outside the gene matches. This CDR3 comprises 15 residues. Germline V lookup: CDR1 MDHEN, CDR2 SYDVKM. The CDR3 loop is CASSPSGTAQETQYF. The CDR3 region has the DNA TGTGCCAGCAGTCCCTCCGGGACAGCCCAAGAGACCCAGTACTTC.

This rearrangement joins TRBV28 to TRBJ1-2; no clear D gene. Between the trimmed V and J ends, which lost 6 bases and 0 bases, there was a span of 17 bases. Germline V lookup: CDR1 MDHEN, CDR2 SYDVKM. The CDR3 consists of 16 residues. The CDR3 coding sequence is TGTGCCAGCAGCCGTCCCATCGGGAACGCTAACTATGGCTACACCTTC. Residues: CASSRPIGNANYGYTF.

The chain combines TRBV29-1 with TRBJ2-1, with D unresolved. The CDR3 sequence is 10 residues long. Germline loops: CDR1 SQVTM, CDR2 ANQGSEA. V dropped 4 bases and J dropped 9 bases, with 7 bases sitting between them. CDR3 in DNA: TGCAGCGTTGCGTGGCGTGAGCAGTTCTTC. Translating gives CSVAWREQFF.

This clone was picked up a small number of times. The chain has TRBV7-8 and TRBJ1-5, with D unresolved. Trimming took off 5 bases at V and 3 bases at J, with 11 bases between the two ends. The CDR3 loop spans 14 amino acids. The germline V gene encodes CDR1 SGHVS and CDR2 FQNEAQ. Written as DNA, the CDR3 is TGTGCCAGCAGCAACGGGATTCACAATCAGCCCCAGCATTTT. Protein product: CASSNGIHNQPQHF. The full variable domain, its missing parts supplied by reference TRBV7-8 and TRBJ1-5, is GAGVSQSPRYKVAKRGQDVALRCDPISGHVSLFWYQQALGQGPEFLTYFQNEAQLDKSGLPSDRFFAERPEGSVSTLKIQRTQQEDSAVYLCASSNGIHNQPQHFGDGTRLSIL.

This clone appeared a few times. The J gene is TRBJ1-2, the V gene TRBV4-2; the match to TRBD1 covers 8 bases. Germline lookup yields CDR1 LGHNA and CDR2 YNFKEQ. Losses at the gene ends were 0 bases for V and 2 bases for J; bases not matched to a gene: 11. This CDR3 spans 18 amino acids. CDR3 in DNA: TGTGCCAGCAGCCAAGATCGACGACAGGGGTTAGGAAACTATGGCTACACCTTC. This translates into CASSQDRRQGLGNYGYTF.

The rearrangement links TRBV12-3 or TRBV12-4 to TRBJ2-2; D may be TRBD1 or TRBD2 (5 bases each). V shed 5 bases and J shed 7 bases, with 8 bases lying between them. The CDR3 sequence is 12 residues long. CDR3 sequence (DNA): TGTGCCAGCAGTGGGGACGACGGGGAGCTGTTTTTT. It encodes CASSGDDGELFF.

The chain has TRBV12-2 and TRBJ2-6; no check of the table's D call, TRBD1, against the DNA was made. TRBV12-2 counts as a pseudogene. The CDR3 length is 18 residues. CDR3: CASRLVGGFPSGANVLTF. CDR3 DNA sequence: TGTGCAAGTCGCTTAGTAGGGGGCTTCCCTTCTGGGGCCAACGTCCTGACTTTC.

This chain uses TRBV5-1 with TRBJ2-5; 9 positions match TRBD1. This CDR3 has 13 amino acids. The ends lost 4 bases at V and 5 bases at J; junction bases unmatched: 3. Looked up from germline, CDR1 is SGHRS and CDR2 is YFSETQ. CDR3 protein: CASSVTGGETQYF. CDR3 DNA: TGCGCCAGCAGCGTCACAGGGGGCGAGACCCAGTACTTC.

This clone was recorded once. The chain uses TRBV4-2 and TRBJ2-3; D is ambiguous. Per the germline V gene, CDR1 is LGHNA and CDR2 is YNFKEQ. Trimming removed 1 base from V and 10 bases from J, with 6 bases in between. There are 11 residues in the CDR3. This chain's CDR3 is CASSQGWPQYF. CDR3 nucleotides: TGTGCCAGCAGCCAAGGGTGGCCGCAGTATTTT.

V and J are TRBV18 and TRBJ1-1, with a possible D match to TRBD1 (5 bases). The CDR3 has 16 residues. Trimming left V 2 bases short and J 4 bases short, with 17 bases between. The germline gives CDR1 KGHSH, CDR2 LQKENI. The CDR3 coding sequence is TGTGCCAGCTCACCAAATAACCAGGGAGGTGGCACTGAAGCTTTCTTT. Its protein product is CASSPNNQGGGTEAFF. Variable domain in full (rest from reference TRBV18 and TRBJ1-1): NAGVMQNPRHLVRRRGQEARLRCSPMKGHSHVYWYRQLPEEGLKFMVYLQKENIIDESGMPKERFSAEFPKEGPSILRIQQVVRGDSAAYFCASSPNNQGGGTEAFFGQGTRLTVV.

This rearrangement joins TRBV7-2 to TRBJ2-3, with 9 bases aligning to TRBD2. CDR1 and CDR2 (germline): SGHTA, FQGNSA. V gave up 1 base and J gave up 5 bases; unmatched junction bases: 7. The CDR3 covers 16 residues. The CDR3 protein is CASSLDAGGPGDTQYF. The CDR3 DNA is TGTGCCAGCAGCTTAGACGCGGGGGGGCCGGGAGATACGCAGTATTTT.

There are a few counts of this clone. The J gene is TRBJ1-1, the V gene TRBV2; 9 bases align to TRBD1. This CDR3 is 14 amino acids long. V was clipped by 7 bases and J by 3 bases; unmatched bases: 6. Germline assignment: CDR1 SNHLY and CDR2 FYNNEI. The CDR3 region has the DNA TGTGCCAGCAACTACAGGGGGCGGGACACTGAAGCTTTCTTT. Translated, it gives CASNYRGRDTEAFF. The whole variable domain, remainder taken from reference TRBV2 and TRBJ1-1, is EPEVTQTPSHQVTQMGQEVILRCVPISNHLYFYWYRQILGQKVEFLVSFYNNEISEKSEIFDDQFSVERPDGSNFTLKIRSTKLEDSAMYFCASNYRGRDTEAFFGQGTRLTVV.

The chain couples TRBV6-5 to TRBJ2-3, with 10 nucleotides matching TRBD1. Germline CDR1 reads MNHEY; CDR2 reads SVGAGI. Trimming at V came to 6 bases and at J to 5 bases, leaving 5 bases not matched to a gene. There are 14 residues in the CDR3. The CDR3 nucleotides read TGTGCCAGCAGACCGACAGGGGGCGTAGATACGCAGTATTTT. This codes for CASRPTGGVDTQYF.

The genes are TRBV9 and TRBJ2-1; D possibly uses TRBD1 or TRBD2 (5 bases each). Germline CDR1 is SGDLS and CDR2 is YYNGEE. The CDR3 has 17 residues. V was trimmed by 0 bases and J by 0 bases, leaving 13 bases between them. CDR3 DNA: TGTGCCAGCAGCGTAGGGGACGTATTGCGCTCCTACAATGAGCAGTTCTTC. Its protein is CASSVGDVLRSYNEQFF.

Only one count was recorded for this clone. V and J are TRBV12-5 and TRBJ2-1, with unresolved D. Per the germline V gene, CDR1 is LGHNT and CDR2 is FRNRAP. This CDR3 is 17 amino acids long. V lost 5 bases and J lost 0, with 17 bases in between. The CDR3 DNA reads as TGTGCTAGTGGTCCCACAACACTATCGAGCTCCTACAATGAGCAGTTCTTC. This encodes CASGPTTLSSSYNEQFF.

The chain recombines TRBV27 with TRBJ1-2; 7 bases match TRBD1. The CDR3 has 15 amino acids. Germline V gene lookup returns CDR1 MNHEY and CDR2 SMNVEV (reference sequence). V shed 6 bases, J shed 8 bases, and the junction held 15 bases outside the gene matches. Here the CDR3 DNA reads TGTGCCAGCAGCCCTGCGCGCCAGGGGGGAGGCGGCTACACCTTC. Translated, it gives CASSPARQGGGGYTF.

This chain joins TRBV7-3 and TRBJ2-5; maybe TRBD2 (6 bases). V shed 6 bases and J shed 5 bases, with 16 bases lying between them. Germline CDR1 is SGHTA and CDR2 is FQGTGA. The CDR3 contains 14 residues. CDR3 coding DNA: TGTGCCAGCAGGGGATCACGCGGAGGGGAGACCCAGTACTTC. Protein: CASRGSRGGETQYF.